The clone carrying this T cell receptor (beta chain) turned up a few times. What it binds is not known. Mismatch with germline at one junction end may stem from a read error. Germline lookup yields CDR1 LNHDA and CDR2 SQIVND (reference sequence). The CDR3 covers 13 residues. This specimen comes from a study of T-cell reconstitution after alpha-beta-depleted transplantation in children. General study points: There were some patients whose high TCRbeta diversity at day 60 came from surviving recipient T cells and thymic progenitors. At around two months after transplant, the alpha-beta T cells were reportedly derived from several hundred expanded clones that came from non-depleted graft cells.

Using unique molecular identifiers, the investigators prepared the TCRbeta library. In TCRdb, the PCR reads were re-called with MiXCR into one record per CDR3 protein. The sample consists of some 600,000 distinct CDR3 sequences, approximately 12% of them appearing once. The J gene is TRBJ2-2, the V gene TRBV19; D gene ambiguous. The sequenced sample was PBMCs, mostly from graft donor cells, obtained 360 days after TCRalphabeta/CD19-depleted stem cell transplant. This sequence was found in a male patient under 18 who had a stem cell transplant for acute myeloid leukemia, so the T cells may come from the graft donor. This CDR3 is CAGSTRITGELFF. The DNA for the CDR3 is TGTGCCGGTAGTACGAGGATTACCGGGGAGCTGTTTTTT.